This passage covers 21 T cell receptor beta chains from one sample sequenced in a study of Graves' ophthalmopathy and Graves' hyperthyroidism listed by TCRdb under 2018. Sequencer: Illumina HiSeq 2000. TCR beta CDR3 regions were amplified from RNA transcripts for repertoire sequencing. The first round of RT-PCR was done with HTBI primers and the Qiagen OneStep RT-PCR kit, and was followed by a second round of multiplex PCR, then size selection and purification. TCRdb applied fastp at Q25 and MiXCR to the public reads, then kept only in-frame beta chains. CDR3 protein duplicates are merged, each entry listing the most common genes and DNA. This sample lists almost 750,000 distinct CDR3 sequences; around 40% were detected once. The ten largest account for 44% of the sample. Input material: peripheral blood. The receptors originated from an adult man with Graves' ophthalmopathy.

About this clonotype itself: A much more abundant neighbour one base away suggests this may be a read error. V and J are TRBV7-9 and TRBJ1-2, with D uncertain. The germline V gene has CDR1 SEHNR and CDR2 FQNEAQ (reference sequence). The CDR3 length is 14 residues. The CDR3 here is CASSPETAYYGHTF. The CDR3 nucleotides read TGTGCCAGCAGCCCCGAGACGGCATACTATGGCCACACCTTC.

The chain combines TRBV10-3 with TRBJ1-4; TRBD1 aligns across 8 bases. J was trimmed by 3 bases and V by 10 bases; bases with no gene match: 4. Per germline, CDR1 ENHRY and CDR2 SYGVKD. The CDR3 is made up of 13 amino acids. CDR3: CATGQGSNEKLFF. CDR3 bases: TGTGCCACCGGACAGGGTTCTAATGAAAAACTGTTTTTT.

This clonotype was counted at least ten times. V usage is TRBV7-9 and J usage is TRBJ1-3, with D hard to call. This CDR3 region has 14 residues. V lost 2 bases to trimming and J lost 4 bases, with 9 bases between them. The germline CDR1 and CDR2 sequences are SEHNR and FQNEAQ (reference sequence). In DNA form, the CDR3 reads TGTGCCAGCAGCTTAAGGACTGGCGGAAACACCATATATTTT. Its translation is CASSLRTGGNTIYF. Using reference TRBV7-9 and TRBJ1-3 for the parts outside the CDR3, the full variable domain is DTGVSQNPRHKITKRGQNVTFRCDPISEHNRLYWYRQTLGQGPEFLTYFQNEAQLEKSRLLSDRFSAERPKGSFSTLEIQRTEQGDSAMYLCASSLRTGGNTIYFGEGSWLTVV.

In its sample, this clonotype was seen a few times. This rearrangement joins TRBV9 to TRBJ1-2; D not resolved. Germline CDR1 reads SGDLS; CDR2 reads YYNGEE. The CDR3 runs to 15 residues. V was pared by 0 bases and J by 4 bases, with 13 bases between. CDR3 nucleotides: TGTGCCAGCAGCGTAGACCTGGGGATCCCCTATGGCTACACCTTC. It is translated as CASSVDLGIPYGYTF.

The chain joins TRBV20-1 to TRBJ1-5; 12 positions match TRBD1. The CDR3 has 16 amino acids. V dropped 6 bases and J dropped 7; count of bases not matched to a gene: 13. Germline CDR1 is DFQATT and CDR2 is SNEGSKA (reference sequence). DNA for the CDR3: TGCAGTGCCGTCGTCCGGGGACAGGGGGCTTGGCAGCCCCAGCATTTT. Amino acids: CSAVVRGQGAWQPQHF.

This clonotype was counted at least ten times. The rearrangement links TRBV5-1 to TRBJ2-7; 7 bases line up with TRBD1. V trimming: 3 bases; J trimming: 3 bases; junction bases outside the gene matches: 6. Germline CDR1 reads SGHRS; CDR2 reads YFSETQ. The CDR3 covers 14 residues. CDR3 sequence (DNA): TGCGCCAGCAGCTCGGTGACAGGGAACTACGAGCAGTACTTC. It is translated as CASSSVTGNYEQYF.

This clonotype was detected ten times or more. J is TRBJ1-5 and V is TRBV20-1, with D unclear. V lost 0 bases and J lost 0, with 12 bases in between. Germline V gene data show CDR1 as DFQATT and CDR2 as SNEGSKA (reference sequence). This CDR3 region has 16 residues. CDR3 in amino acids: CSAREGQAYSNQPQHF. The CDR3 nucleotides read TGCAGTGCTAGAGAAGGGCAGGCATATAGCAATCAGCCCCAGCATTTT.

This clonotype was detected ten times or more. The chain is built from TRBV10-3 and TRBJ1-5; D unclear. The CDR3 is 14 residues long. CDR1 and CDR2 from the germline V gene are ENHRY and SYGVKD. Deletions cut 0 bases from V and 4 bases from J, with 7 bases between. CDR3 sequence reads: CAISESLGNQPQHF. The CDR3 DNA reads TGTGCCATCAGTGAGTCTCTGGGGAATCAGCCCCAGCATTTT.

The J gene is TRBJ2-7, the V gene TRBV7-2, with D perhaps assigned TRBD1 or TRBD2 (5 bases each). Trimming pared 5 bases from V and 4 bases from J, leaving 15 bases between. Germline CDR1 and CDR2: SGHTA and FQGNSA. The CDR3 length is 14 residues. CDR3 loop: CASSPSGSWYEQYF. CDR3 DNA: TGTGCCAGCAGCCCATCAGGGAGTTGGTACGAGCAGTACTTC.

There are many counts of this clonotype. The chain has TRBV29-1 and TRBJ2-7, with D unclear. The CDR3 contains 12 residues. Trimming removed 1 base from V and 2 bases from J, with 6 bases in between. Germline assignment: CDR1 SQVTM and CDR2 ANQGSEA. As DNA, the CDR3 is TGCAGCGTTGAAGTCACTCCCTACGAGCAGTACTTC. This codes for CSVEVTPYEQYF.

The CDR3 DNA sequence: TGCGCCAGCAGCCTCATACTAGCGGAAGAGACCCAGTACTTC. Translated: CASSLILAEETQYF. The J gene is TRBJ2-5, the V gene TRBV5-1; 8 nucleotides agree with TRBD2. This CDR3 spans 14 amino acids. V gave up 4 bases and J gave up 3 bases; unmatched junction bases: 5. Germline CDR1 and CDR2: SGHRS and YFSETQ.

This clonotype was seen repeatedly, ten times or more. The CDR3 coding sequence is TGTGCCAGCAGGGACAGGGGTGTCTATGGCTACACCTTC. Its translation is CASRDRGVYGYTF. The J gene is TRBJ1-2, the V gene TRBV2; 9 bases match TRBD1. Looked up from germline, CDR1 is SNHLY and CDR2 is FYNNEI. The CDR3 runs 13 residues. V shed 6 bases and J 4 bases; nucleotides not matched to a gene: 3.

The chain is built from TRBV29-1 and TRBJ1-4; the D gene is possibly TRBD1 (5 bases). This CDR3 has 12 residues. Germline loops: CDR1 SQVTM, CDR2 ANQGSEA. V shed 3 bases and J shed 7 bases, with 9 bases lying between them. The CDR3 coding sequence is TGCAGCGTTGAGGCAGGGTCTGAAAAACTGTTTTTT. This codes for CSVEAGSEKLFF.

The chain uses TRBV20-1 and TRBJ1-5; D perhaps matches TRBD1 (5 bases). This CDR3 is 13 amino acids long. Germline loops: CDR1 DFQATT, CDR2 SNEGSKA (reference sequence). The V end was cut by 6 bases, the J end by 5 bases, with 14 bases between. Here the CDR3 DNA reads TGCAGTGCGATCCGACAGATAGATCAGCCCCAGCATTTT. Translated, it gives CSAIRQIDQPQHF.

There are a few counts of this clonotype. This rearrangement joins TRBV14 to TRBJ1-5; TRBD1 agrees at 8 bases. The length of the CDR3 is 19 residues. Germline CDR1 reads SGHDN; CDR2 reads FVKESK. The ends lost 1 base at V and 4 bases at J; junction bases unmatched: 15. The CDR3 region is CASSQAEPQGVFGNQPQHF. CDR3 bases: TGTGCCAGCAGCCAAGCTGAGCCACAGGGGGTTTTCGGGAATCAGCCCCAGCATTTT.

The rearrangement links TRBV20-1 to TRBJ1-2; TRBD1 matches 9 bases. There are 14 residues in the CDR3. The junction had 18 bases not matched to a gene; V was cut back by 5 bases and J by 14 bases. Germline V gene lookup returns CDR1 DFQATT and CDR2 SNEGSKA (reference sequence). The CDR3 protein is CSAFFFGDRVGYTF. The CDR3 DNA reads as TGCAGTGCTTTCTTTTTCGGGGACAGGGTAGGATATACCTTC.

This clonotype was seen ten or more times. In DNA, the CDR3 is TGTGCCAGCAGCCCGCAACAGGGGAGAAACAATCAGCCCCAGCATTTT. Encoded protein: CASSPQQGRNNQPQHF. The V call is TRBV7-8, the J call TRBJ1-5; TRBD1 matches at 7 bases. The ends lost 5 bases at V and 3 bases at J; junction bases unmatched: 10. Germline assignment: CDR1 SGHVS and CDR2 FQNEAQ. The CDR3 length is 16 residues.

The CDR3 DNA reads as TGTGCCAGCATCGAGGGACAGCGCACTGAAGCTTTCTTT. It is translated as CASIEGQRTEAFF. The chain uses TRBV6-6 and TRBJ1-1, with 7 nucleotides matching TRBD1. V lost 7 bases, J lost 4 bases, and 6 bases stayed unmatched. CDR1 and CDR2 from the germline V gene are MNHNY and SVGAGI (reference sequence). The CDR3 is 13 amino acids.

The chain recombines TRBV7-9 with TRBJ2-5; D not certain. Trimming left V 1 base short and J 4 bases short, with 16 bases between. Per germline, CDR1 SEHNR and CDR2 FQNEAQ (reference sequence). There are 16 residues in the CDR3. CDR3 loop: CASSLVPDSLGETQYF. In nucleotides, the CDR3 is TGTGCCAGCAGCTTAGTCCCCGACTCGTTGGGAGAGACCCAGTACTTC.

There are many counts of this clonotype. The gene calls are TRBV19 and TRBJ1-1, with unresolved D. Germline V gene sequence: CDR1 LNHDA, CDR2 SQIVND (reference sequence). The CDR3 covers 11 residues. Trimming pared 6 bases from V and 7 bases from J, leaving 9 bases between. DNA of the CDR3: TGTGCCAGTAGCCACCGGGGTGAAGCTTTCTTT. As protein: CASSHRGEAFF.

This clonotype was detected ten times or more. This rearrangement joins TRBV29-1 to TRBJ1-3; D is undetermined. The V and J ends lost 6 bases and 4 bases respectively, with 10 bases between them. Per the germline V gene, CDR1 is SQVTM and CDR2 is ANQGSEA. The CDR3 is 12 residues long. In nucleotides, the CDR3 is TGCAGCGTCGCGCAGACAGGAAACACCATATATTTT. Translated: CSVAQTGNTIYF.